Reported below is one TCR beta chain. This sample is drawn from a study of technical replicates of blood from a handful of donors. Profiled with immunoSEQ multiplex PCR; TCRdb holds only in-frame clones, not every one. The sample consists of about 14,000 clones, approximately 81% of them appearing once. The sequence was collected from a human donor in good health. The sequenced sample was PBMCs.

The chain's CDR3 is CATHPGTGNTEAFF. DNA of the CDR3: TGTGCCACCCACCCAGGGACAGGGAACACTGAAGCTTTCTTT. This rearrangement joins TRBV10-3 to TRBJ1-1, with 8 nucleotides matching TRBD1. Germline CDR1 ENHRY, CDR2 SYGVKD. Unmatched junction bases numbered 8, after V lost 10 bases and J lost 1 base. CDR3 length: 14 residues.